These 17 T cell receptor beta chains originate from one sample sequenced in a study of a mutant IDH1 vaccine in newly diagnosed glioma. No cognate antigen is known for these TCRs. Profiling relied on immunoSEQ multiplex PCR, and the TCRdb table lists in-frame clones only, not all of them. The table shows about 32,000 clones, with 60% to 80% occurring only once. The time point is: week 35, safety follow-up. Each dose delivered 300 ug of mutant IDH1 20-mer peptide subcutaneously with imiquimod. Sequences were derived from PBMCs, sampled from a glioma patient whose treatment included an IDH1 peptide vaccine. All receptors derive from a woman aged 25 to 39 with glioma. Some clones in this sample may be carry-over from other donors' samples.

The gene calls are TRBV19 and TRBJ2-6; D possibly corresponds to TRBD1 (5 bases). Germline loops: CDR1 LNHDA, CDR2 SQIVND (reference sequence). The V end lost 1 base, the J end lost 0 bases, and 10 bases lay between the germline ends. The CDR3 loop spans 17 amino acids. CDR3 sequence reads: CASSIGGPSSGANVLTF. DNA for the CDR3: TGTGCCAGTAGTATAGGGGGCCCCAGCTCTGGGGCCAACGTCCTGACTTTC.

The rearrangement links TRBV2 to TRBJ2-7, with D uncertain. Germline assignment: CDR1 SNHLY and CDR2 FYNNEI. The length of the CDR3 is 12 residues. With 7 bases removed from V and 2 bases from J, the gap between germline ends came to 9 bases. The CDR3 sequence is CASNQKTYEQYF. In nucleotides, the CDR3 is TGTGCCAGCAACCAGAAAACCTACGAGCAGTACTTC.

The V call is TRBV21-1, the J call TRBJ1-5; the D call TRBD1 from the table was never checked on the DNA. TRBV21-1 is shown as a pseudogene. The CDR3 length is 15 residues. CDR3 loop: CASSKMVQDAQPQHF. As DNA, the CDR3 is TGTGCCAGCAGCAAAATGGTGCAGGATGCTCAGCCCCAGCATTTT.

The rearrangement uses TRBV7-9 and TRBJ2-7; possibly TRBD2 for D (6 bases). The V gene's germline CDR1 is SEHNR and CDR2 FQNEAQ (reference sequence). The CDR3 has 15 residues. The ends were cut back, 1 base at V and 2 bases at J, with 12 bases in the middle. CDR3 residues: CASSLGPGRTYEQYF. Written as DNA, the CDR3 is TGTGCCAGCAGCTTAGGGCCTGGGAGGACCTACGAGCAGTACTTC.

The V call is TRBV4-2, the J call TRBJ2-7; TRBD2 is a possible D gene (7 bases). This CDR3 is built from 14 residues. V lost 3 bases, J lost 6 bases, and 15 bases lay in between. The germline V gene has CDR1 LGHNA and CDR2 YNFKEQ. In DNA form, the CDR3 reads TGTGCCAGCAGCCAGGGGGGGGCCACGGGCGAGCAGTACTTC. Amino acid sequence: CASSQGGATGEQYF.

The CDR3 reads CATSRDGRRGETQYF. The CDR3 nucleotides are TGTGCCACCAGCAGAGATGGGAGGCGGGGAGAGACCCAGTACTTC. This chain joins TRBV15 and TRBJ2-5; a possible D gene is TRBD2 (6 bases). The CDR3 runs 15 residues. V was pared by 0 bases and J by 4 bases, with 12 bases between. CDR1 LNHNV and CDR2 YYDKDF come from the germline V gene (reference sequence).

Here the CDR3 DNA reads TGCGCCAGCAGCCACCCCTTTTCCTACGAGCAGTACTTC. Translated, it gives CASSHPFSYEQYF. The rearrangement links TRBV4-1 to TRBJ2-7; D is uncertain. Germline CDR1 MGHRA, CDR2 YSYEKL. The ends were cut back, 3 bases at V and 1 base at J, with 7 bases in the middle. The CDR3 covers 13 residues.

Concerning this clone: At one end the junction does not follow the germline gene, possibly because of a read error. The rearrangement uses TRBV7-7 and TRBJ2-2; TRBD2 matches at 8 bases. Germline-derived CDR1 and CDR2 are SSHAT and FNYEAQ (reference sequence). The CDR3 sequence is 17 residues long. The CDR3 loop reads CASSPTGGRPNTGELFF. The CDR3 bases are TGTGCTAGCAGCCCGACAGGCGGGAGGCCCAACACCGGGGAGCTGTTTTTT.

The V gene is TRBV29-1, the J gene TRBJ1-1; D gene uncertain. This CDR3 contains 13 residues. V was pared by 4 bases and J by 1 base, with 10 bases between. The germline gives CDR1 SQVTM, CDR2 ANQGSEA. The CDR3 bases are TGCAGCGTTGTGTCAACGAGGAACACTGAAGCTTTCTTT. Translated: CSVVSTRNTEAFF.

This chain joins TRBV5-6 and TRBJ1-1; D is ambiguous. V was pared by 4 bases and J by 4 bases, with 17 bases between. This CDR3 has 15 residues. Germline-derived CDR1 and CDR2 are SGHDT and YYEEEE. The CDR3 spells CASSAVFDLSTEAFF. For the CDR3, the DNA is TGTGCCAGCAGCGCAGTATTCGACCTCAGCACTGAAGCTTTCTTT. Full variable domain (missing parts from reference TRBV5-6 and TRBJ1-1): DAGVTQSPTHLIKTRGQQVTLRCSPKSGHDTVSWYQQALGQGPQFIFQYYEEEERQRGNFPDRFSGHQFPNYSSELNVNALLLGDSALYLCASSAVFDLSTEAFFGQGTRLTVV.

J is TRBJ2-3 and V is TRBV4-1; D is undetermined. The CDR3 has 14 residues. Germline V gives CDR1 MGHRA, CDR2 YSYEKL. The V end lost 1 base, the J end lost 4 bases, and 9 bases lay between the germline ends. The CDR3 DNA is TGCGCCAGCAGCCAAGGACCGCCGGCAGATACGCAGTATTTT. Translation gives CASSQGPPADTQYF.

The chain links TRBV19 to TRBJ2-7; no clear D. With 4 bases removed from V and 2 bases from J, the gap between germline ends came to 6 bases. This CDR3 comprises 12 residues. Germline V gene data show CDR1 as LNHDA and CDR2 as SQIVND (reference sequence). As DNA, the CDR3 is TGTGCCAGTAGTAATGGACCCTACGAGCAGTACTTC. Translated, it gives CASSNGPYEQYF.

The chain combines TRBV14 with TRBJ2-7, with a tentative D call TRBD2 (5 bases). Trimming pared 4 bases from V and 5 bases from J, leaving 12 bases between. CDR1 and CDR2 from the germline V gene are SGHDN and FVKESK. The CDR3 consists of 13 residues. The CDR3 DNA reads TGTGCCAGCAGCCCCCGGCTAGCCCACGAGCAGTACTTC. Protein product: CASSPRLAHEQYF.

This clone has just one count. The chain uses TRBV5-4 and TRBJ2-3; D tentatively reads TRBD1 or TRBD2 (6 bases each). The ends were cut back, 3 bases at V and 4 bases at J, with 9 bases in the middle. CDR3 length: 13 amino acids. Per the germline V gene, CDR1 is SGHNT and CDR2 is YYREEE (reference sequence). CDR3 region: CASSSRGADTQYF. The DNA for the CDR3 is TGTGCCAGCAGCTCAAGGGGGGCAGATACGCAGTATTTT.

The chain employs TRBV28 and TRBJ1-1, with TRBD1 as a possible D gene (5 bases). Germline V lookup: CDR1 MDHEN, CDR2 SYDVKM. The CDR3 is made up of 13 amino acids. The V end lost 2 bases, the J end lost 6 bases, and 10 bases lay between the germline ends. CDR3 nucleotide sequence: TGTGCCAGCAGTTTAAGGGGAGGAGCTGAAGCTTTCTTT. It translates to CASSLRGGAEAFF.

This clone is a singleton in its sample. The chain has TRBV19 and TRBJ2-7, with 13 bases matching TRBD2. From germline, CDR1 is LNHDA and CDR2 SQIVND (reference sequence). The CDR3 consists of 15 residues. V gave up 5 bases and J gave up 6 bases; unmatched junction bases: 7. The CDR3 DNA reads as TGTGCCAGTAGTTTTAGGACTAGCGGGAGAGGCGAGCAGTACTTC. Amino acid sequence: CASSFRTSGRGEQYF. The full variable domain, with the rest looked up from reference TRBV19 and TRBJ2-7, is DGGITQSPKYLFRKEGQNVTLSCEQNLNHDAMYWYRQDPGQGLRLIYYSQIVNDFQKGDIAEGYSVSREKKESFPLTVTSAQKNPTAFYLCASSFRTSGRGEQYFGPGTRLTVT.

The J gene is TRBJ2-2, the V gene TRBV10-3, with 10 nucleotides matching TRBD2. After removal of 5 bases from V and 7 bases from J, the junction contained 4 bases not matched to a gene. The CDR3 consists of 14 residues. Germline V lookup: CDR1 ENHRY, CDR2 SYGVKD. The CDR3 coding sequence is TGTGCCATCAGTCTAGCGGGAGCGTTCGGGGAGCTGTTTTTT. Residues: CAISLAGAFGELFF.